This is a list of T cell receptor beta chains from one sample in a study of OX40 agonist ivuxolimab in advanced cancers. Only in-frame clones appear in the TCRdb table, and some are missing; sequencing was by immunoSEQ multiplex PCR. The sample has some 80,000 clones, roughly 88% seen once. The specimen was CD4+ or CD8+ T cells sorted from blood, collected in a trial of the OX40 agonist ivuxolimab. These receptors were taken from an adult with an advanced solid tumor such as melanoma, head and neck, liver or kidney cancer. Each CDR3 is given with its conserved first and last residue.

J gene	V gene	CDR3 protein
TRBJ2-3	TRBV5-1	CASSPGAGERTDTQYF
TRBJ1-5	TRBV6-9	CASSSPPWDREDQPQHF
TRBJ1-2	TRBV7-2	CASSLGGTASRGYTF
TRBJ2-3	TRBV15	CATSREPPGPRRTDTQYF
TRBJ2-3	TRBV27	CASSPWTETYTDTQYF
TRBJ2-3	TRBV29-1	CSVGISGLITDTQYF
TRBJ1-1	TRBV5-4	CASSMGQHTEAFF
TRBJ2-1	TRBV2	CASRVGTSGSGEQFF
TRBJ2-1	TRBV7-8	CASSRYLAGVNEQFF
TRBJ1-1	TRBV6-5	CASSNSNTEAFF
TRBJ2-3	TRBV5-1	CASSFSTPGDTQYF
TRBJ2-7	TRBV29-1	CSVRKGTPTEQYF
TRBJ1-6	TRBV6-1	CASRRGRDRGSPLHF
TRBJ2-5	TRBV19	CASRLSGRTQETQYF
TRBJ2-7	TRBV5-1	CASSLTGTYEQYF
TRBJ2-1	TRBV11-1	CASSPVPLYNEQFF
TRBJ2-2	TRBV5-1	CASSLGWGGLTGELFF
TRBJ1-5	TRBV5-5	CASSGQNNQPQHF
TRBJ1-2	TRBV11-2	CASSLGSLVGGYTF
TRBJ1-1	TRBV7-2	CASSRNGGMNTEAFF
TRBJ2-3	TRBV4-2	CASSPKGVTDTQYF
TRBJ1-1	TRBV7-2	CASSLEAGRSTEAFF
TRBJ1-1	TRBV14	CASSLSWDRGAFF